A selection of T cell receptor beta chains follows, all from one sample in a study of PD-1 blockade in classical Hodgkin lymphoma. The assay was immunoSEQ multiplex PCR, and TCRdb's table has in-frame clones only and misses some. In the table there are about 30,000 clones, around 80% of which are singletons. Specimen: peripheral blood mononuclear cells (PBMCs), collected before the fourth cycle of nivolumab. These receptors all stem from a human donor with classical Hodgkin lymphoma. Each CDR3 is given with its conserved first and last residue. D genes are given only for firm matches. Size is omitted from some rows. Given values are once, few, many or a class for expanded clones.

>NA|NA|TRBJ1-2|TRBV7-9
CASSPPGGRVGGYTF
TGTGCCAGCAGCCCCCCCGGGGGCAGGGTAGGGGGCTACACCTTC
>TRBD1|once|TRBJ1-2|TRBV29-1
CSVDQGVGYTF
TGCAGCGTTGACCAGGGGGTCGGCTACACCTTC
>TRBD1|few|TRBJ1-5|TRBV4-1
CASSQDPQGTGSQPQHF
TGCGCCAGCAGCCAAGATCCCCAAGGGACAGGGAGTCAGCCCCAGCATTTT
>NA|once|TRBJ2-3|TRBV6-4
CASSDSVETDTQYF
TGTGCCAGCAGTGACTCCGTGGAAACAGATACGCAGTATTTT
>NA|NA|TRBJ1-3|TRBV4-2
CASSSARNTIYF
TGTGCCAGCAGCTCCGCCCGAAACACCATATATTTT
>NA|once|TRBJ1-2|TRBV10-3
CASMAVGMSGYTF
TGTGCCAGCATGGCCGTTGGCATGAGCGGCTACACCTTC
>NA|once|TRBJ2-1|TRBV10-3
CAISEGRDEQFF
TGTGCCATCAGTGAGGGTCGGGATGAGCAGTTCTTC
>TRBD1|NA|TRBJ2-2|TRBV5-1
CASIKDRVENTGELFF
TGCGCCAGCATCAAAGACAGGGTTGAGAACACCGGGGAGCTGTTTTTT
>NA|NA|TRBJ1-1|TRBV7-8
CASSLDRDQAGPEAFF
TGTGCCAGCAGCTTAGATAGAGACCAGGCCGGGCCTGAAGCTTTCTTT
>NA|NA|TRBJ2-3|TRBV6-5
CASSYSTFNTQYF
TGTGCCAGCAGTTACTCGACCTTTAATACGCAGTATTTT
>NA|NA|TRBJ1-4|TRBV11-1
CASSSRGTANEKLFF
TGTGCCAGCAGCTCCAGGGGTACGGCTAATGAAAAACTGTTTTTT
>TRBD1|NA|TRBJ2-6|TRBV7-6
CASSPTQGVSSGANVLTF
TGTGCCAGCAGCCCGACCCAGGGGGTAAGCTCTGGGGCCAACGTCCTGACTTTC
>TRBD2|few|TRBJ2-1|TRBV28
CASSSRLAGYNEQFF
TGTGCCAGCAGTTCCAGACTAGCGGGGTACAATGAGCAGTTCTTC
>TRBD1|NA|TRBJ2-2|TRBV9
CASSSRQGWNTGELFF
TGTGCCAGCAGCTCTCGACAGGGCTGGAACACCGGGGAGCTGTTTTTT
>NA|NA|TRBJ1-2|TRBV19
CASSIAGTLGDGYTF
TGTGCCAGTAGTATAGCCGGGACACTCGGTGATGGCTACACCTTC
>NA|NA|TRBJ1-3|TRBV10-3
CAITPRQDSSGNTIYF
TGTGCCATCACCCCGCGACAGGACAGCTCTGGAAACACCATATATTTT
>NA|NA|TRBJ1-2|TRBV7-2
CASSLVVVNYGYTF
TGTGCCAGCAGCTTAGTTGTGGTTAACTATGGCTACACCTTC